This T cell receptor beta chain appears in the sequencing data of a study of T cells in Graves' hyperthyroidism and ophthalmopathy. Points from the study as a whole: Ophthalmopathy cases were set apart from stable hyperthyroidism by a 13 V-J model.

Clinical symptoms, serum thyroxine, TRAb, thyroid ultrasound and orbital computed tomography informed diagnoses. Amplified TCR beta CDR3 regions came from RNA transcripts. Primed by the HTBI set, a first-round RT-PCR was run on the TCR CDR3. Via MiXCR, TCRdb re-called the multiplex PCR reads, giving one row per CDR3 protein. The repertoire holds hundreds of thousands of distinct CDR3 sequences, with around 15% as singletons. Regarding this clonotype: The antigen is undetermined.

The length of the CDR3 is 13 residues. Germline V CDR1 and CDR2: KGHSH, LQKENI. The V and J ends lost 1 base and 4 bases respectively, with 7 bases between them. The chain has TRBV18 and TRBJ1-1; D unresolved. The sequenced material came from blood. The clonotype originates from a woman between 45 and 65 years old with Graves' ophthalmopathy. The DNA for the CDR3 is TGTGCCAGCTCACCACGAATCGGCACTGAAGCTTTCTTT. It encodes CASSPRIGTEAFF.